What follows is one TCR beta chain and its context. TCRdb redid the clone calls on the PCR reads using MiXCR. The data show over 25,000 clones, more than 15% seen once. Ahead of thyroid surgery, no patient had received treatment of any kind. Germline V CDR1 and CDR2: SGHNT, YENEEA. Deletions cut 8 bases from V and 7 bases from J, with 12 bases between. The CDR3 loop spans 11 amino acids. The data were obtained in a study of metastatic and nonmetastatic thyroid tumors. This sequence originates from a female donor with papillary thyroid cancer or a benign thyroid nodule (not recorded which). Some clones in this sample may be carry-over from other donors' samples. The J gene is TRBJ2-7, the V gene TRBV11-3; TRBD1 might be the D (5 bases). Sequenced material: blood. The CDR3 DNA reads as TGTGCCAGCGCTCAGGGAATAGAGCAGTACTTC. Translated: CASAQGIEQYF.